The 4 T cell receptor beta chains below were found in one sample sequenced in a study of shared clonotypes between healthy human individuals. Repertoires were generated with immunoSEQ multiplex PCR, while TCRdb's copy carries only in-frame clones and drops some. The data show under 2.5 million clones, approximately 90% seen once. Input material: naive CD4+ T cells from PBMCs. Subset in this sample: CD45RA+ positively selected. These receptors came from a man younger than 30 in good health. Some clones in this sample may be carry-over from other donors' samples.

V and J are TRBV11-2 and TRBJ2-2; 11 nucleotides agree with TRBD1. Trimming took 6 bases from V and 3 from J; bases not matched to a gene: 6. Germline CDR1 and CDR2: SGHAT and FQNNGV. This CDR3 region has 16 residues. The CDR3 nucleotides read TGTGCCAGCAGATTGCCGGGACAGGGGGACACCGGGGAGCTGTTTTTT. It specifies CASRLPGQGDTGELFF.

V usage is TRBV2 and J usage is TRBJ2-3; maybe TRBD1 (5 bases). CDR1 and CDR2 from the germline V gene are SNHLY and FYNNEI. Deletions cut 7 bases from V and 4 bases from J, with 12 bases between. The CDR3 contains 13 residues. DNA for the CDR3: TGTGCCAGCATTCGACAGTTCGCAGATACGCAGTATTTT. Its translation is CASIRQFADTQYF.

V usage is TRBV6-1 and J usage is TRBJ2-5, with D perhaps matching TRBD1 (5 bases). Germline V gene data show CDR1 as MNHNS and CDR2 as SASEGT. The CDR3 has 15 residues. V gave up 2 bases and J gave up 1 base, with 11 bases separating them. Written as DNA, the CDR3 is TGTGCCAGCAGTGAAAGAGACAGCCTCCAAGAGACCCAGTACTTC. Its protein product is CASSERDSLQETQYF.

The chain joins TRBV28 to TRBJ2-7; D gene uncertain. V shed 6 bases and J shed 4 bases, with 16 bases lying between them. This CDR3 comprises 14 residues. The germline V gene encodes CDR1 MDHEN and CDR2 SYDVKM. This CDR3 is CASSRTLGLYEQYF. CDR3 nucleotide sequence: TGTGCCAGCAGCCGCACCCTGGGGTTATACGAGCAGTACTTC.